The 32 T cell receptor beta chains listed next were all sequenced from one sample in a study of beta chain features in type 1 diabetes. cDNA synthesis used the whole RNA isolate, giving expressed TCRB sequences. Measured with immunoSEQ multiplex PCR; TCRdb has only the in-frame clones, and not every one. The sample yields approximately 300,000 clones, 9.5% to 12% seen once. The specimen sequenced was naive CD4+ T cells from blood. The origin of the receptors is a woman in her 30s in good health.

The sample holds a few counts of this clone. The rearrangement joins TRBV6-5 to TRBJ2-3; 7 nucleotides align to TRBD2. J lost 4 bases, V lost 2 bases, and 9 bases had no gene match. Germline values: CDR1 MNHEY, CDR2 SVGAGI. This CDR3 is 16 amino acids long. The chain's CDR3 is CASSYGGEGHADTQYF. The CDR3 DNA follows: TGTGCCAGCAGTTACGGGGGGGAGGGCCATGCAGATACGCAGTATTTT.

This clone was seen only a few times. The CDR3 DNA reads as TGTGCCAGCAGTGAATATCTCCTAGCGGGGAAAGAGACCCAGTACTTC. Translation gives CASSEYLLAGKETQYF. The rearrangement joins TRBV25-1 to TRBJ2-5; 9 bases match TRBD2. V shed 0 bases and J 3 bases; nucleotides not matched to a gene: 5. Germline V gene data show CDR1 as MGHDK and CDR2 as SYGVNS. CDR3 length: 16 amino acids.

This rearrangement joins TRBV28 to TRBJ1-5; maybe TRBD1 (5 bases). Germline values: CDR1 MDHEN, CDR2 SYDVKM. The ends were cut back, 7 bases at V and 7 bases at J, with 14 bases in the middle. The CDR3 contains 13 residues. The CDR3 DNA reads TGTGCCAGCAACCCGGGACTGGGGCAGCCCCAGCATTTT. It yields the protein CASNPGLGQPQHF.

The sample holds a few counts of this clone. This chain connects TRBV7-6 to TRBJ2-1, with 7 bases identical to TRBD1. The CDR3 is made up of 13 amino acids. Germline-derived CDR1 and CDR2 are SGHVS and FNYEAQ. V lost 1 base to trimming and J lost 6 bases; unmatched junction nucleotides: 0. CDR3 in amino acids: CASSLDRGNEQFF. CDR3 nucleotide sequence: TGTGCCAGCAGCTTAGACAGGGGCAATGAGCAGTTCTTC.

This clone was seen more than once but under ten times. This chain uses TRBV28 with TRBJ2-7; TRBD2 is a possible D gene (5 bases). Germline-derived CDR1 and CDR2 are MDHEN and SYDVKM. V lost 7 bases and J 2 bases, leaving 9 bases between the germline ends. CDR3 length: 12 residues. The DNA for the CDR3 is TGTGCCAGCACCCCCGGGGCCTACGAGCAGTACTTC. Encoded protein: CASTPGAYEQYF.

The chain employs TRBV7-9 and TRBJ2-1; D ambiguous. The CDR3 loop spans 13 amino acids. Germline CDR1 is SEHNR and CDR2 is FQNEAQ (reference sequence). V shed 1 base and J shed 2 bases, with 3 bases lying between them. The CDR3 bases are TGTGCCAGCAGCTTAGACACCTACAATGAGCAGTTCTTC. Its translation is CASSLDTYNEQFF.

The chain recombines TRBV4-3 with TRBJ1-1; TRBD1 matches at 8 bases. CDR3 length equals 15 residues. V lost 4 bases, J lost 0 bases, and 4 bases stayed unmatched. Looked up from germline, CDR1 is LGHNA and CDR2 is YSLEER. The CDR3 sequence is CASSRGQGLNTEAFF. The CDR3 DNA follows: TGCGCCAGCAGCCGAGGACAGGGTCTGAACACTGAAGCTTTCTTT.

The V call is TRBV29-1, the J call TRBJ2-5, with unresolved D. Germline V CDR1 and CDR2: SQVTM, ANQGSEA. The CDR3 length is 13 residues. Trimming took 6 bases from V and 5 from J, leaving 16 bases between them. The CDR3 coding sequence is TGCAGCGTGCCTAGGTCTAGTGGGGAGACCCAGTACTTC. Its translation is CSVPRSSGETQYF.

This clone occurred a few times. This sequence joins TRBV21-1 and TRBJ2-1; TRBD2, the table's D call, lacks a check against the DNA. TRBV21-1 is labeled a pseudogene. The CDR3 is 17 amino acids. DNA for the CDR3: TGTGCCAGCAGCAAAGGGGGGGGCCCACTTAGGGCAGATGAGCAGTTCTTC. Protein product: CASSKGGGPLRADEQFF.

This clone was found a few times. The chain employs TRBV28 and TRBJ2-7; the match to TRBD1 covers 8 bases. Germline values: CDR1 MDHEN, CDR2 SYDVKM. There are 13 residues in the CDR3. The junction had 8 bases not matched to a gene; V was cut back by 5 bases and J by 8 bases. DNA for the CDR3: TGTGCCAGCAGTGGGACAGGTGCCCTCAAGCAGTACTTC. This codes for CASSGTGALKQYF.

This clone was observed a few times. This chain links TRBV10-3 with TRBJ2-1, with 7 bases aligning to TRBD1. This CDR3 comprises 15 residues. Germline V gene data show CDR1 as ENHRY and CDR2 as SYGVKD. V was clipped by 6 bases and J by 2 bases; unmatched bases: 7. For the CDR3, the DNA is TGTGCCATCAGGGGGACAGTTTCTACCTACAATGAGCAGTTCTTC. Encoded protein: CAIRGTVSTYNEQFF.

The V and J genes are TRBV27 and TRBJ2-2, with 9 bases fitting TRBD1. Per the germline V gene, CDR1 is MNHEY and CDR2 is SMNVEV (reference sequence). This CDR3 spans 15 amino acids. V shed 5 bases, J shed 9 bases, and the junction held 10 bases outside the gene matches. Written as DNA, the CDR3 is TGTGCCAGCAGTCCAATCGGGACAGGGTACCGGGAGCTGTTTTTT. Encoded protein: CASSPIGTGYRELFF.

This clone appeared a few times. CDR3 region: CASSQGQSAYEQYF. The CDR3 nucleotides read TGTGCCAGCAGCCAGGGGCAGAGCGCCTACGAGCAGTACTTC. The chain combines TRBV28 with TRBJ2-7; TRBD1 is a possible D gene (6 bases). Per germline, CDR1 MDHEN and CDR2 SYDVKM. The V and J ends lost 6 bases and 2 bases respectively, with 14 bases between them. The CDR3 runs to 14 residues.

The gene calls are TRBV28 and TRBJ1-1, with a weak D call TRBD1 (5 bases). In germline, CDR1 is MDHEN, CDR2 SYDVKM. V was cut by 2 bases and J by 7 bases, with 8 bases left in between. The length of the CDR3 is 12 residues. The CDR3 here is CASSLGADEAFF. As DNA, the CDR3 is TGTGCCAGCAGTTTAGGGGCAGATGAAGCTTTCTTT.

This clone was seen only a few times. The chain has TRBV5-1 and TRBJ2-3; 10 bases match TRBD1. Trimming took 3 bases from V and 5 from J; bases not matched to a gene: 3. Germline V gene sequence: CDR1 SGHRS, CDR2 YFSETQ. CDR3 size: 14 residues. Here the CDR3 reads CASSSGQGRDTQYF. In DNA, the CDR3 is TGCGCCAGCAGCTCGGGACAGGGGAGAGATACGCAGTATTTT.

This chain joins TRBV19 and TRBJ1-1, with D tentatively TRBD1 (6 bases). CDR1 is LNHDA, CDR2 SQIVND, per germline (reference sequence). V was cut by 5 bases and J by 7 bases, with 14 bases left in between. The CDR3 contains 13 residues. This chain's CDR3 is CASSLARQDEAFF. The CDR3 DNA sequence: TGTGCCAGTAGTCTCGCCCGACAGGATGAAGCTTTCTTT.

This rearrangement joins TRBV5-1 to TRBJ2-3; possible D gene TRBD2, 6 bases. The CDR3 totals 15 residues. Germline CDR1 is SGHRS and CDR2 is YFSETQ. V was clipped by 6 bases and J by 0 bases, with 14 bases between them. The CDR3 region has the DNA TGCGCCAGCAACCCAACGGGAGCTAGCACAGATACGCAGTATTTT. It specifies CASNPTGASTDTQYF.

The rearrangement links TRBV30 to TRBJ2-5; 7 positions match TRBD1. Trimming cost V 5 bases and J 5 bases; bases outside gene matches: 14. The CDR3 loop spans 15 amino acids. The germline gives CDR1 GTSNPN, CDR2 SVGIG (reference sequence). The CDR3 DNA reads TGTGCCTGGGACCAGTCGACAGGGTCGGGGGAGACCCAGTACTTC. Translated: CAWDQSTGSGETQYF. The whole variable domain, remainder taken from reference TRBV30 and TRBJ2-5, is SQTIHQWPATLVQPVGSPLSLECTVEGTSNPNLYWYRQAAGRGLQLLFYSVGIGQISSEVPQNLSASRPQDRQFILSSKKLLLSDSGFYLCAWDQSTGSGETQYFGPGTRLLVL.

This chain uses TRBV15 with TRBJ2-3; perhaps TRBD1 as D (5 bases). V dropped 0 bases and J dropped 2 bases, with 6 bases sitting between them. Per germline, CDR1 LNHNV and CDR2 YYDKDF (reference sequence). This CDR3 has 14 amino acids. CDR3 DNA: TGTGCCACCAGCAGAGACAGGGCCACAGATACGCAGTATTTT. It is translated as CATSRDRATDTQYF.

This clone was seen a few times. V is TRBV27 and J is TRBJ2-5, with 8 bases fitting TRBD2. This CDR3 comprises 14 residues. Germline V gives CDR1 MNHEY, CDR2 SMNVEV (reference sequence). Trimming cost V 8 bases and J 4 bases; bases outside gene matches: 9. CDR3 amino acids: CASGLLSGRETQYF. The CDR3 DNA reads TGTGCCAGCGGCCTTCTAAGCGGGAGAGAGACCCAGTACTTC.

This chain links TRBV28 with TRBJ2-3; 7 nucleotides line up with TRBD1. The CDR3 is 15 amino acids. From germline, CDR1 is MDHEN and CDR2 SYDVKM. J lost 8 bases, V lost 2 bases, and 10 bases had no gene match. CDR3 sequence (DNA): TGTGCCAGCAGTTTACCGCCGGGACAGCAGAGTACGCAGTATTTT. Its protein is CASSLPPGQQSTQYF.

The chain carries TRBV29-1 and TRBJ1-4; 7 bases map to TRBD1. V shed 8 bases, J shed 8 bases, and the junction held 11 bases outside the gene matches. The germline V gene has CDR1 SQVTM and CDR2 ANQGSEA. This CDR3 has 13 amino acids. The CDR3 DNA reads as TGCAGCTCACTGGACAGGAGGGAGGAAAAACTGTTTTTT. It yields the protein CSSLDRREEKLFF.

This chain links TRBV25-1 with TRBJ2-7, with a weak D call TRBD1 (5 bases). The CDR3 contains 16 residues. V was trimmed by 3 bases and J by 2 bases, leaving 17 bases between them. Per the germline V gene, CDR1 is MGHDK and CDR2 is SYGVNS. CDR3 loop: CASSEAAGLSAYEQYF. The DNA of the CDR3 is TGTGCCAGCAGTGAGGCTGCAGGGTTGAGTGCCTACGAGCAGTACTTC.

There are a few counts of this clone. The gene calls are TRBV15 and TRBJ2-3, with 12 bases that match TRBD2. With 3 bases clipped from V and 4 bases from J, the junction kept 8 bases outside the gene matches. Germline V gives CDR1 LNHNV, CDR2 YYDKDF (reference sequence). The CDR3 sequence is 17 residues long. CDR3 amino acids: CATSSQLGLAGPDTQYF. The CDR3 DNA sequence: TGTGCCACCAGCAGTCAGCTAGGACTAGCGGGGCCAGATACGCAGTATTTT.

Only a few counts were recorded for this clone. The CDR3 is CAWSILRGAGEQFF. CDR3 DNA: TGTGCCTGGAGTATACTCCGGGGGGCTGGGGAGCAGTTCTTC. The rearrangement joins TRBV30 to TRBJ2-1, with a tentative D call TRBD2 (7 bases). There are 14 residues in the CDR3. V was trimmed by 2 bases and J by 10 bases, leaving 18 bases between them. The germline gives CDR1 GTSNPN, CDR2 SVGIG (reference sequence). The variable domain in full, completed from reference TRBV30 and TRBJ2-1, reads SQTIHQWPATLVQPVGSPLSLECTVEGTSNPNLYWYRQAAGRGLQLLFYSVGIGQISSEVPQNLSASRPQDRQFILSSKKLLLSDSGFYLCAWSILRGAGEQFFGPGTRLTVL.

CDR3 region: CSARGGAKEKLFF. The DNA for the CDR3 is TGCAGCGCCAGAGGGGGCGCAAAGGAAAAACTGTTTTTT. This sequence joins TRBV29-1 and TRBJ1-4; 7 bases map to TRBD1. Germline trimming cut 7 bases from V and 8 bases from J; bases unmatched to any gene: 10. This CDR3 has 13 residues. Germline CDR1 SQVTM, CDR2 ANQGSEA.

The J gene is TRBJ2-1, the V gene TRBV2; a weak D match, TRBD2 (6 bases). This CDR3 spans 16 amino acids. Trimming shortened V by 6 bases and J by 1 base, and 16 bases separated the two germline ends. Germline V CDR1 and CDR2: SNHLY, FYNNEI. The CDR3 here is CASRAAGTGSYNEQFF. Written as DNA, the CDR3 is TGTGCCAGCAGGGCCGCCGGGACTGGATCCTACAATGAGCAGTTCTTC.

This chain links TRBV9 with TRBJ2-7, with TRBD2 as a possible D gene (6 bases). Germline V gene sequence: CDR1 SGDLS, CDR2 YYNGEE. Between the trimmed V and J ends, which lost 3 bases and 7 bases, there was a span of 20 bases. CDR3 length: 15 residues. The CDR3: CASSAREMELGEQYF. The CDR3 DNA is TGTGCCAGCAGCGCGCGGGAAATGGAGCTGGGGGAGCAGTACTTC.

The chain uses TRBV5-4 and TRBJ2-1; 7 bases align to TRBD2. Germline V gene lookup returns CDR1 SGHNT and CDR2 YYREEE (reference sequence). V lost 7 bases and J lost 8; bases outside the gene matches: 12. The CDR3 runs 14 residues. In DNA, the CDR3 is TGTGCCAGCGGGACTAAGCGGGTGGCAGATGAGCAGTTCTTC. This codes for CASGTKRVADEQFF.

About this clone itself: A junction boundary mismatches the germline segment, possibly from a read error. The chain couples TRBV29-1 to TRBJ2-7, with a tentative D call TRBD2 (5 bases). Germline CDR1 reads SQVTM; CDR2 reads ANQGSEA. This CDR3 has 12 residues. The CDR3 here is CSVVSSSHEQYF. The CDR3, as DNA: TGCAGCGTTGTCTCTAGCTCCCACGAGCAGTACTTC.

The chain recombines TRBV19 with TRBJ2-7; 11 nucleotides line up with TRBD1. Per the germline V gene, CDR1 is LNHDA and CDR2 is SQIVND (reference sequence). There are 16 residues in the CDR3. The ends lost 0 bases at V and 2 bases at J; junction bases unmatched: 3. CDR3 protein: CASSIDGTGGPYEQYF. In DNA, the CDR3 is TGTGCCAGTAGTATAGATGGGACAGGGGGACCCTACGAGCAGTACTTC.

This chain connects TRBV7-2 to TRBJ2-1; 9 nucleotides line up with TRBD2. CDR3 length: 17 residues. Germline loops: CDR1 SGHTA, CDR2 FQGNSA. Trimming cost V 5 bases and J 6 bases; bases outside gene matches: 14. In DNA form, the CDR3 reads TGTGCCAGCAGCCGCCGGGGGGGGCTAGCGGGACCCAATGAGCAGTTCTTC. As protein: CASSRRGGLAGPNEQFF.